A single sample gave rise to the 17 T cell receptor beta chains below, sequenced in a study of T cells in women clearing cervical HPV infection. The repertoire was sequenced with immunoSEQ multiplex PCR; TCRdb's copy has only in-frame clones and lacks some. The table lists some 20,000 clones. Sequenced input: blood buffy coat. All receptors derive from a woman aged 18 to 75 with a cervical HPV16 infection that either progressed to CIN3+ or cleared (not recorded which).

This chain's CDR3 is CAWSPPDRAFNDYTF. The part of the CDR3 DNA that was read is TGTGCCTGGAGTCCCCCGGACAGGGCCTTCAATGAC. The V and J genes are TRBV30 and TRBJ1-2; 8 nucleotides agree with TRBD1. The read ends 3 residues early relative to the CDR3; the germline J gene fills the gap. The CDR3 totals 15 residues. The germline V gene has CDR1 GTSNPN and CDR2 SVGIG (reference sequence).

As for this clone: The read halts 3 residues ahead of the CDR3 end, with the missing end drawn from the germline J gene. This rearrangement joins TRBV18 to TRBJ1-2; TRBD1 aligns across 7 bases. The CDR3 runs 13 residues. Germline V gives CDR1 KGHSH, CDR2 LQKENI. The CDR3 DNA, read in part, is TGTGCCAGCTCACGAGACAGGGTAGAGGGC. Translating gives CASSRDRVEG. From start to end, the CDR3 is CASSRDRVEGYTF.

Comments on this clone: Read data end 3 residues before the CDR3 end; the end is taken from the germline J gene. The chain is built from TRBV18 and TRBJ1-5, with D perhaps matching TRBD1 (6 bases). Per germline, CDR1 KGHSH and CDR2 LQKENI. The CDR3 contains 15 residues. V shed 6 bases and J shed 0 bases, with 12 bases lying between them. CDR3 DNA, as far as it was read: TGTGCCAGCTCGCCGGACAGATATAGCAATCAGCCC. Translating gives CASSPDRYSNQP. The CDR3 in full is CASSPDRYSNQPQHF.

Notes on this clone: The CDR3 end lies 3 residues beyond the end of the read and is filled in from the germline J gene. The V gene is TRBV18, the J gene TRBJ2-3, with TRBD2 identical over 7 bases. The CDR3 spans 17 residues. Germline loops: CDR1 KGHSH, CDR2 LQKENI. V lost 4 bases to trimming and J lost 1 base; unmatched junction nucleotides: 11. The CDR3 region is CASSLETLAVGTDTQYF. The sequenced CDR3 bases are TGTGCCAGCTCACTCGAAACTCTAGCGGTTGGCACAGATACG.

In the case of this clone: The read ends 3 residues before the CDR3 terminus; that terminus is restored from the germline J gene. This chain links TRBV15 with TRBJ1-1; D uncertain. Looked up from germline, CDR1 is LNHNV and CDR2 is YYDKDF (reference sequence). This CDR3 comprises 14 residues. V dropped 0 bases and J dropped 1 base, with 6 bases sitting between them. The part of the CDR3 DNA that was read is TGTGCCACCAGCAGAGATCAGGAGAACACTGAA. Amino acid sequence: CATSRDQENTE. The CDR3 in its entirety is CATSRDQENTEAFF.

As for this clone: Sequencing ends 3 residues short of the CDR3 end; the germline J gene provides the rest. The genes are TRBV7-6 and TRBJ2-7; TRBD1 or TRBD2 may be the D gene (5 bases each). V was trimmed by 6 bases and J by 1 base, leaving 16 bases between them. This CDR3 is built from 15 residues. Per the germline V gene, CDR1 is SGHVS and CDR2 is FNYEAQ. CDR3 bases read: TGTGCCAGCAGTAGTGGGGCGGAGGTATCCTACGAG. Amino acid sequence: CASSSGAEVSYE. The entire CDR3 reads CASSSGAEVSYEQYF.

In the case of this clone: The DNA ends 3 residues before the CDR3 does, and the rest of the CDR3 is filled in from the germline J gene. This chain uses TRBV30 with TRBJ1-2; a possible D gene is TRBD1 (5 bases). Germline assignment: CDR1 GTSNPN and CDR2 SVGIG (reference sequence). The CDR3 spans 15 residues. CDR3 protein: CAWSVRGFSYNDYTF. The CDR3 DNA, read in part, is TGTGCCTGGAGTGTACGGGGGTTTTCCTACAATGAC.

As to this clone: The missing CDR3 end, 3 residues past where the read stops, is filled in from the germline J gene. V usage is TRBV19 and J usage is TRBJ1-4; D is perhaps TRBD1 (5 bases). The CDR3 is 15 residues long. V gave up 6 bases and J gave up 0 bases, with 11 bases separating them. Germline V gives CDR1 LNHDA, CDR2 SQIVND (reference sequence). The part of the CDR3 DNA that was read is TGTGCCAGTAGCCTCGACAGTGCAACTAATGAAAAA. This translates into CASSLDSATNEK. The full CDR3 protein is CASSLDSATNEKLFF.

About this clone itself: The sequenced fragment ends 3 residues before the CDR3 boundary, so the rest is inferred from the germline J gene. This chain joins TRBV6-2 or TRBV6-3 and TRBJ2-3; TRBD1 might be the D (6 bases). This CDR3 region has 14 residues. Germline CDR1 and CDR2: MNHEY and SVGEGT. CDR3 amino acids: CASSLTGPQETQYF. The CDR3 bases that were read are TGTGCCAGCAGTTTGACAGGTCCTCAAGAGACG.

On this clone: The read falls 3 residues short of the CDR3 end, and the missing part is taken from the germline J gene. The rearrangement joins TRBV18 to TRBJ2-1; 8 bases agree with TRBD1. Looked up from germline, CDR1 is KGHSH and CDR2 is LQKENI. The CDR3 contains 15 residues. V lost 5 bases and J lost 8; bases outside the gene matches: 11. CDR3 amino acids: CASSRNGQGIDEQFF. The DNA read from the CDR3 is TGTGCCAGCTCAAGAAACGGACAGGGAATTGATGAG.

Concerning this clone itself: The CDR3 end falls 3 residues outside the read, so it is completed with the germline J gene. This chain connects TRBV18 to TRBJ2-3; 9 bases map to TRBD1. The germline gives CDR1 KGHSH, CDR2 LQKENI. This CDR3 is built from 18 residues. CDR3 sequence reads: CASSPQPGTGIGQETQYF. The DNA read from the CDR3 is TGTGCCAGCTCACCACAACCGGGGACAGGGATTGGCCAAGAGACG.

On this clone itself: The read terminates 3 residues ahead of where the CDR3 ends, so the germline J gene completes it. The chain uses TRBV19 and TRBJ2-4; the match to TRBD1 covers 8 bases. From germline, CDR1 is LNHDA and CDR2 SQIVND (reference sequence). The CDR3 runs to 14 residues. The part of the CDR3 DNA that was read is TGTGCCAGTAGTCCCCCGGACAGGGTCGACGGT. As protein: CASSPPDRVDG. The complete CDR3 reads CASSPPDRVDGQYF.

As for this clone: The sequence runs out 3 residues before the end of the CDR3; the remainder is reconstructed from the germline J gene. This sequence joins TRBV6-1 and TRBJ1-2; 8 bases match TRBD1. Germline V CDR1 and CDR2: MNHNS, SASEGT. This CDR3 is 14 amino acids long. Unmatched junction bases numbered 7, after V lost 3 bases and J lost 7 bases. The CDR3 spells CASSDLGTGAGYTF. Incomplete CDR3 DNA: TGTGCCAGCAGTGATTTGGGGACAGGAGCTGGC.

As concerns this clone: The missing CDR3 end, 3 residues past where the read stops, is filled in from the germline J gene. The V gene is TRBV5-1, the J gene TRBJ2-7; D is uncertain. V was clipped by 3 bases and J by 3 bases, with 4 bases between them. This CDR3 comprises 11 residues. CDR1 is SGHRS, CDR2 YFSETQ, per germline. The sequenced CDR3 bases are TGCGCCAGCAGCTCCAACTACGAG. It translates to CASSSNYE. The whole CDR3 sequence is CASSSNYEQYF.

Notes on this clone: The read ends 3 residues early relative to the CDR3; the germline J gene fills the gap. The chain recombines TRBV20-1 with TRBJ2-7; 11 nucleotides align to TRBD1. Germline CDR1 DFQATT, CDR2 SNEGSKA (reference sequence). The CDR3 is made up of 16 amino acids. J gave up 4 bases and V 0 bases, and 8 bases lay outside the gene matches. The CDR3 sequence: CSAREWDRGAGYEQYF. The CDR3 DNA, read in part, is TGCAGTGCTAGAGAATGGGACAGGGGGGCAGGGTACGAG.

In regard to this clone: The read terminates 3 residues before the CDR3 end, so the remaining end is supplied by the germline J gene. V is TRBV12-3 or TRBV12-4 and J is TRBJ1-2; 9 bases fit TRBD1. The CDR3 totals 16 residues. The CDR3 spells CASSQNRDREYCGYTF. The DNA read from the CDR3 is TGTGCCAGCAGTCAAAACCGGGACAGGGAATATTGCGGC.

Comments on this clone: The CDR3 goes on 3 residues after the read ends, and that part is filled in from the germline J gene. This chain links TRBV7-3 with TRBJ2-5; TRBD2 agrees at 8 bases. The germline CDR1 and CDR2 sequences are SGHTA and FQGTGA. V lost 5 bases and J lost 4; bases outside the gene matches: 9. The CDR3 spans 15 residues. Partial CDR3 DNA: TGTGCCAGCAGCCCCGGGCCGGGACTAGGAGAGACC. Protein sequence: CASSPGPGLGET. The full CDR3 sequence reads CASSPGPGLGETQYF.